This T cell receptor (beta chain) was sequenced during a study of shared clonotypes between healthy human individuals. Study results and limitations: In the sorted subsets, rarefaction showed sequencing was incomplete despite large depth.

The data were produced by immunoSEQ multiplex PCR, yet TCRdb's version contains in-frame clones alone and is incomplete. The sample yields some 2,100,000 clones, roughly 95% seen once. The CDR3 extends over 14 amino acids. V lost 2 bases to trimming and J lost 3 bases, with 11 bases between them. Per the germline V gene, CDR1 is SGHAT and CDR2 is FQDESV (reference sequence). In the case of this clone: What it binds is not known.

The TCR comes from a man younger than 35 in good health. The sample taken for sequencing was naive CD4+ T cells sorted from blood. Subset described: CD45RA+ positively selected. The V gene is TRBV11-1, the J gene TRBJ2-7; either TRBD1 or TRBD2 may fit D (6 bases each). DNA of the CDR3: TGTGCCAGCAGCTTATCGGGGGCCTTCTACGAGCAGTACTTC. It is translated as CASSLSGAFYEQYF.